Listed below are T cell receptor beta chains from one sample, sequenced in a study of human T cells and chemical hapten exposure. TCRdb used MiXCR to reprocess the RACE reads, holding one entry per CDR3 protein. The table includes 95,000 or so distinct CDR3 sequences, 10% to 12% detected once. The sequencing here drew on whole blood, taken in connection with sensitization to the hapten diphenylcyclopropenone (DPC). The receptors come from a woman aged 40 to 50 with alopecia areata. Some clones in this sample may be carry-over from other donors' samples. CDR3s leave out the opening cysteine and the closing phenylalanine or tryptophan. The order of the fields is CDR3 protein, V gene, D gene, clone size. D genes are given only for firm matches. The size field is filled for only some rows; it gives once, few, many or a size class.

ASSLALAAIASYNEQF,TRBV4-1,-,few
ASNVAGGSREQF,TRBV10-2,TRBD2,many
SVKGPSTDTQY,TRBV29-1,-,few
ASSSDSYPPYGYT,TRBV6-5,-,many
ASSYRTGNYNEQF,TRBV3-1,TRBD1,many
ASSPTGGPQETQY,TRBV6-2/TRBV6-3,-,few
ASSYPTSGRKDYEQY,TRBV6-6,TRBD2,many
ASSPPQGRTDTQY,TRBV18,-,many
ASSQWGGEDNEKLF,TRBV14,-,-
ASSESRSTEAF,TRBV10-2,-,-
SARERGSSYEQY,TRBV20-1,-,few
ASSEEETQY,TRBV5-1,-,-
ARSQPGKGSPLH,TRBV5-3,-,many
AIRSTAANTGELF,TRBV10-3,-,-
ASSYGGSQSNQPQH,TRBV6-5,-,-
ASSSLAGGPSNEQF,TRBV6-5,TRBD2,-
ATSDSSGGETQY,TRBV24-1,-,many
AISESWTEQY,TRBV10-3,-,many
ASSLTAQAFQETQY,TRBV7-9,-,few
ASSGANVSTQKSYEQY,TRBV10-1,-,many
ASSAQGLEQPQH,TRBV12-3/TRBV12-4,TRBD1,many
ASSPGTGNTGELF,TRBV6-4,-,-
ASSLAPGAYKNQPQH,TRBV5-5,-,few
ASSWRFRYRQETQY,TRBV12-3/TRBV12-4,-,many
SAGGRVGTEAF,TRBV29-1,-,many
ASSPLRPSGGDEQY,TRBV5-1,TRBD2,few